These 13 T cell receptor beta chains share one sample of origin, sequenced in a study of cytomegalovirus exposure and HLA in healthy donors. Sequencing used immunoSEQ multiplex PCR; TCRdb keeps in-frame clones, though not all of them. This sample has 90,000 to 150,000 clones, with 85% to 90% found just once. Sequenced: PBMCs. These receptor sequences come from a woman in her 30s in good health and CMV-seronegative.

The V and J genes are TRBV30 and TRBJ2-5; the match to TRBD1 covers 8 bases. With 0 bases clipped from V and 5 bases from J, the junction kept 5 bases outside the gene matches. The CDR3 runs 14 residues. CDR1 is GTSNPN and CDR2 is SVGIG in the germline V gene (reference sequence). The CDR3 region is CAWSVQGARETQYF. For the CDR3, the DNA is TGTGCCTGGAGTGTCCAGGGGGCGCGGGAGACCCAGTACTTC. The variable domain in full, completed from reference TRBV30 and TRBJ2-5, reads SQTIHQWPATLVQPVGSPLSLECTVEGTSNPNLYWYRQAAGRGLQLLFYSVGIGQISSEVPQNLSASRPQDRQFILSSKKLLLSDSGFYLCAWSVQGARETQYFGPGTRLLVL.

J is TRBJ2-7 and V is TRBV19, with a tentative D call TRBD1 (6 bases). The germline CDR1 and CDR2 sequences are LNHDA and SQIVND (reference sequence). The CDR3 loop spans 16 amino acids. Trimming shortened V by 4 bases and J by 2 bases, and 18 bases separated the two germline ends. CDR3 bases: TGTGCCAGTAGTAGGCGGCAGGAAACAGGGACCTACGAGCAGTACTTC. It specifies CASSRRQETGTYEQYF.

The chain recombines TRBV7-9 with TRBJ2-1; TRBD1 matches at 7 bases. The CDR3 spans 14 residues. After removal of 2 bases from V and 6 bases from J, the junction contained 4 bases not matched to a gene. CDR1 and CDR2 from the germline V gene are SEHNR and FQNEAQ (reference sequence). CDR3 DNA sequence: TGTGCCAGCAGCTTACTGGGACAGCTCAATGAGCAGTTCTTC. Residues: CASSLLGQLNEQFF.

The J gene is TRBJ2-7, the V gene TRBV18, with 13 bases fitting TRBD2. Germline-derived CDR1 and CDR2 are KGHSH and LQKENI. This CDR3 has 16 amino acids. Unmatched junction bases numbered 8, after V lost 5 bases and J lost 4 bases. The CDR3 sequence is CASSTPGLAGSYEQYF. CDR3 coding DNA: TGTGCCAGCTCAACTCCGGGACTAGCGGGGAGTTACGAGCAGTACTTC.

The chain recombines TRBV7-9 with TRBJ1-3; D call uncertain. The V end was cut by 6 bases, the J end by 4 bases, with 10 bases between. The germline V gene encodes CDR1 SEHNR and CDR2 FQNEAQ (reference sequence). This CDR3 has 13 amino acids. CDR3 nucleotides: TGTGCCAGCAGATACGGCGGGGGAAACACCATATATTTT. This codes for CASRYGGGNTIYF.

This chain connects TRBV9 to TRBJ2-5, with 8 bases that match TRBD1. Germline V gene sequence: CDR1 SGDLS, CDR2 YYNGEE. The CDR3 runs 14 residues. With V trimmed by 2 bases and J by 5 bases, 5 bases remained unmatched. The CDR3 nucleotides read TGTGCCAGCAGCGTCGGACAGGGAAGCGAGACCCAGTACTTC. Translation: CASSVGQGSETQYF.

The chain is built from TRBV4-1 and TRBJ1-5, with 10 bases lining up with TRBD1. The CDR3 totals 15 residues. Losses at the gene ends were 3 bases for V and 6 bases for J; bases not matched to a gene: 5. Germline V lookup: CDR1 MGHRA, CDR2 YSYEKL. CDR3 DNA: TGCGCCAGCAGCCAGGGGGACAGGGGAAGTCAGCCCCAGCATTTT. Amino acids: CASSQGDRGSQPQHF.

The chain uses TRBV28 and TRBJ1-2; D may be TRBD1 (5 bases). Looked up from germline, CDR1 is MDHEN and CDR2 is SYDVKM. V shed 4 bases and J shed 4 bases, with 13 bases lying between them. This CDR3 has 14 residues. The CDR3 bases are TGTGCCAGCAGTTCTCCAGGGCAGAGCTATGGCTACACCTTC. Its protein product is CASSSPGQSYGYTF.

The chain carries TRBV7-8 and TRBJ2-1; 9 bases agree with TRBD2. This CDR3 contains 16 residues. Germline V gives CDR1 SGHVS, CDR2 FQNEAQ. The junction had 12 bases not matched to a gene; V was cut back by 5 bases and J by 7 bases. Here the CDR3 DNA reads TGTGCCAGCAGCCCCTCGGAGGCGGGGGGGCTTAATGAGCAGTTCTTC. Its translation: CASSPSEAGGLNEQFF.

This clone has just a few counts. The V gene is TRBV5-4, the J gene TRBJ1-6; D remains unclear. V lost 4 bases, J lost 9 bases, and 23 bases lay in between. CDR1 is SGHNT, CDR2 YYREEE, per germline (reference sequence). CDR3 length: 17 amino acids. The DNA for the CDR3 is TGTGCCAGCAGCATGATTCCCTCGGCGGCGGCTGCTTCACCCCTCCACTTT. This sequence encodes CASSMIPSAAAASPLHF.

This chain joins TRBV6-4 and TRBJ2-1; D might be TRBD2 (5 bases). Germline assignment: CDR1 MRHNA and CDR2 SNTAGT. V lost 0 bases and J lost 10, with 22 bases in between. The length of the CDR3 is 17 residues. The CDR3 nucleotides read TGTGCCAGCAGTGACTCTAGGCGGGTACCGAAGGAGGACGAGCAGTTCTTC. This codes for CASSDSRRVPKEDEQFF.

The rearrangement links TRBV5-1 to TRBJ2-3, with a tentative D call TRBD1 (6 bases). This CDR3 region has 17 residues. The germline CDR1 and CDR2 sequences are SGHRS and YFSETQ. Trimming removed 2 bases at V and 3 bases at J, with 19 bases between. CDR3 nucleotide sequence: TGCGCCAGCAGCTTAGAAACAGGGATGAGGGGAACAGATACGCAGTATTTT. Protein product: CASSLETGMRGTDTQYF.

This chain connects TRBV2 to TRBJ2-3; TRBD2 agrees at 12 bases. The V and J ends lost 6 bases and 3 bases, in that order; junction bases with no gene match: 4. This CDR3 spans 15 amino acids. CDR1 is SNHLY, CDR2 FYNNEI, per germline. The CDR3 nucleotides read TGTGCCAGCAGAGCTAGCGGGGGGGGTACAGATACGCAGTATTTT. Translating it yields CASRASGGGTDTQYF.